The T cell receptor (beta chain) under discussion was sequenced for a study of CD8 T cells in ankylosing spondylitis. TCRdb analysed the 5' RACE reads with MiXCR anew, one entry per CDR3 protein. The sample lists roughly 200,000 distinct CDR3 sequences; 25% to 30% were seen once. The germline V gene has CDR1 DFQATT and CDR2 SNEGSKA (reference sequence). The CDR3 is 16 residues long. The V and J ends lost 3 bases and 2 bases respectively, with 19 bases between them. This clonotype occurred many times. Antigen: not known. Study-wide results and caveats: Clones tied to disease were said to be significantly enriched in matched ankylosing spondylitis synovial fluid.

The TCR comes from a male donor with ankylosing spondylitis or in good health (not recorded which). This rearrangement joins TRBV20-1 to TRBJ1-2; D may be TRBD1 (6 bases). Sequencing input: blood, either unsorted or a sorted T cell fraction (not recorded which). DNA of the CDR3: TGCAGTGCTAGGGATCGTTCAGGGGCGACGAACTATGGCTACACCTTC. It yields the protein CSARDRSGATNYGYTF.